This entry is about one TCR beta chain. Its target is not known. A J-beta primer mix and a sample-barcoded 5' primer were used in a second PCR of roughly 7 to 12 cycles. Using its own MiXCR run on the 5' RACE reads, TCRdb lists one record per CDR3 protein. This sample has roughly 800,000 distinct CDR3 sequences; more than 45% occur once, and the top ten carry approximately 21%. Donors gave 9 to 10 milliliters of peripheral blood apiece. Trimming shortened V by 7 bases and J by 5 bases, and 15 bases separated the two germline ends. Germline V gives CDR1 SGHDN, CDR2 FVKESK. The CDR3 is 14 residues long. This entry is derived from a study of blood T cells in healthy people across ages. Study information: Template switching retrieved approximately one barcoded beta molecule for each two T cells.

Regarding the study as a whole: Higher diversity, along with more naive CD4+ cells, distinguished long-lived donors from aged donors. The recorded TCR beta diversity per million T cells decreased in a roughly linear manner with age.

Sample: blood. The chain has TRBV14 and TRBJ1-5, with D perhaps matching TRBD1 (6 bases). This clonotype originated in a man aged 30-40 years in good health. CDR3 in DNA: TGTGCCAGCAACGGGCAGGGGAGGGATCAGCCCCAGCATTTT. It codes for CASNGQGRDQPQHF.